The clone carrying this T cell receptor beta chain was observed a single time. Germline-derived CDR1 and CDR2 are DFQATT and SNEGSKA (reference sequence). Trimming left V 5 bases short and J 7 bases short, with 21 bases between. CDR3 length equals 15 residues. The RNA input was about 0.45 to 1 ug, and it was reverse transcribed with random hexamers. Across 54 Vbeta and 13 Jbeta, TCR beta CDR3 was amplified with immunoSEQ multiplex PCR. TCRdb re-called the immunoSEQ multiplex PCR reads with MiXCR, one entry per CDR3 protein. Seen here are about 190,000 distinct CDR3 sequences, approximately 95% observed once, and the top ten hold about 0.15%. The sample belongs to a study of CD8 T cells in Susac syndrome. High-throughput TCR beta sequencing covered peripheral CD8+ and CD4+ T cells. It was negative isolation that provided the CD8+ and CD4+ T cells, whereas TEMRA cells were enriched by FACS.

This chain joins TRBV20-1 and TRBJ2-1, with D hard to call. The sequence was collected from a human donor with Susac syndrome. The sample comprised CD8+ T cells from PBMCs. The CDR3 bases are TGCAGTGCTGGCTACACGTGGGGAATCAATAATGAGCAGTTCTTC. Its protein is CSAGYTWGINNEQFF.